This is a list of T cell receptor beta chains from one sample in a study of CD8 T cells in Susac syndrome. TCRdb re-called the immunoSEQ multiplex PCR reads through MiXCR, storing one row per CDR3 protein. In the table there are approximately 74,000 distinct CDR3 sequences, about 94% of which are singletons. The specimen sequenced was CD8+ T cells from PBMCs. Source of these receptors: a human donor with Susac syndrome. Both conserved end residues are part of each CDR3. The D gene is left open where the match is weak. Expanded clones get a size class; other rows say once, few or many, or leave the size out.

D,length,size,V,J,DNA,CDR3
NA,14,NA,TRBV12-3/TRBV12-4,TRBJ1-5,TGTGCCAGCAGTCTCGGTGGGCGCAATCAGCCCCAGCATTTT,CASSLGGRNQPQHF
NA,13,NA,TRBV7-6,TRBJ1-1,TGTGCCAGCAGCTTAGCTGGGTACGCTGAAGCTTTCTTT,CASSLAGYAEAFF
TRBD1,15,NA,TRBV27,TRBJ2-1,TGTGCCAGCAGTTTAATGGGACAGCCTCTCAATGAGCAGTTCTTC,CASSLMGQPLNEQFF
TRBD2,15,NA,TRBV9,TRBJ2-1,TGTGCCAGCAGCCCGAGGCGTGGGACTAGGGATGAGCAGTTCTTC,CASSPRRGTRDEQFF
NA,14,NA,TRBV4-3,TRBJ2-7,TGCGCCAGCAGCCAAGAGGCAGGGTTGAGGGAGCAGTACTTC,CASSQEAGLREQYF
NA,11,NA,TRBV29-1,TRBJ2-1,TGCAGCGTTGAACCCGGGCATGAGCAGTTCTTC,CSVEPGHEQFF
NA,13,NA,TRBV15,TRBJ2-1,TGTGCCACCAGCAGAGATCTTATGGTTGAGCAGTTCTTC,CATSRDLMVEQFF
NA,14,NA,TRBV7-7,TRBJ2-7,TGTGCTAGCAGCCCAGGGGCAGGGGCCTACGAGCAGTACTTC,CASSPGAGAYEQYF
NA,10,NA,TRBV29-1,TRBJ2-5,TGCAGCGTTGGAGGGGAGACCCAGTACTTC,CSVGGETQYF
NA,15,NA,TRBV28,TRBJ2-7,TGTGCCAGCAGCTCGAGACACCTCACGCACCACGAGCAGTACTTC,CASSSRHLTHHEQYF
TRBD1,15,NA,TRBV27,TRBJ1-2,TGTGCCAGCAGTTGGGGACAGGGGGGTAACTATGGCTACACCTTC,CASSWGQGGNYGYTF
TRBD2,16,NA,TRBV3-1,TRBJ2-1,TGTGCCAGCAGTATCTCGGGGGGTGACTCCTACAATGAGCAGTTCTTC,CASSISGGDSYNEQFF
TRBD1,13,NA,TRBV7-9,TRBJ1-5,TGTGCCAGCAGCTTAGGACAGGGAGGGCCCCAGCATTTT,CASSLGQGGPQHF
NA,13,NA,TRBV7-9,TRBJ2-5,TGTGCCAGCAGCTTAGAGGCTAGCCAGACCCAGTACTTC,CASSLEASQTQYF
NA,13,NA,TRBV6-5,TRBJ2-7,TGTGCCAGCAGTTACACGGACAGCTACGAGCAGTACTTC,CASSYTDSYEQYF
NA,17,NA,TRBV3-1,TRBJ2-7,TGTGCCAGCAGCAAGCACCGGGGGCAGGGGCCTACGAGGGAGCAGTACTTC,CASSKHRGQGPTREQYF
NA,17,NA,TRBV3-1,TRBJ1-1,TGTGCCAGCAGCCAAGAAGACAATTTTGGGATTAACACTGAAGCTTTCTTT,CASSQEDNFGINTEAFF
NA,16,once,TRBV7-2,TRBJ2-3,TGTGCCAGCAGCTTAGCCGCGGGGCACAGCACAGATACGCAGTATTTT,CASSLAAGHSTDTQYF
TRBD2,13,NA,TRBV29-1,TRBJ2-7,TGCAGCGTTGAAGTGCGGGAGGGCTACGAGCAGTACTTC,CSVEVREGYEQYF
TRBD1,16,NA,TRBV29-1,TRBJ2-7,TGCAGCGTTTCGGTTTGGGGACAGCCTCAATCCTACGAGCAGTACTTC,CSVSVWGQPQSYEQYF
NA,13,NA,TRBV14,TRBJ2-2,TGTGCCAGCAGCATCTTGAACACCGGGGAGCTGTTTTTT,CASSILNTGELFF
NA,13,NA,TRBV12-3/TRBV12-4,TRBJ2-7,TGTGCCAGCAGTTTAGGGACGCCGAACGAGCAGTACTTC,CASSLGTPNEQYF
NA,15,NA,TRBV4-3,TRBJ2-1,TGCGCCAGCAGCCAAGATAGGAGGACTACCCATGAGCAGTTCTTC,CASSQDRRTTHEQFF
NA,15,NA,TRBV18,TRBJ2-3,TGTGCCAGCTCACCAGTCCCTTTTAGCACAGATACGCAGTATTTT,CASSPVPFSTDTQYF
NA,15,NA,TRBV20-1,TRBJ2-3,TGCAGTGCTAGAGATGGGCAGACTTACACAGATACGCAGTATTTT,CSARDGQTYTDTQYF
NA,14,NA,TRBV28,TRBJ1-1,TGTGCCAGTAGCGAGTTGGAGGAGAACACTGAAGCTTTCTTT,CASSELEENTEAFF
NA,16,NA,TRBV9,TRBJ1-2,TGTGCCAGCAGCGATGAACCCTACCCAGCCAACTATGGCTACACCTTC,CASSDEPYPANYGYTF
NA,15,NA,TRBV6-5,TRBJ1-2,TGTGCCAGCAGTTCCGTGGAGGGCTCGGTCGTTGGCTACACCTTC,CASSSVEGSVVGYTF
NA,14,NA,TRBV7-2,TRBJ2-3,TGTGCCAGCAGCCCCTACGGGGGATCAGATACGCAGTATTTT,CASSPYGGSDTQYF
NA,16,NA,TRBV3-1,TRBJ2-1,TGTGCCAGCAGCCCACTTAGCGGCCGAACTAGTATTGAGCAGTTCTTC,CASSPLSGRTSIEQFF
NA,15,NA,TRBV7-9,TRBJ1-3,TGTGCCAGCTCCTTGACAGCCGCCTCTGGAAACACCATATATTTT,CASSLTAASGNTIYF
TRBD2,15,NA,TRBV4-3,TRBJ2-5,TGCGCCAGCAGCCAAGAAACTAGCGGATTGGAGACCCAGTACTTC,CASSQETSGLETQYF
NA,14,NA,TRBV13,TRBJ1-1,TGTGCCAGCAGCTTAGGCGGCGGGGTCACTGAAGCTTTCTTT,CASSLGGGVTEAFF
TRBD1,15,once,TRBV29-1,TRBJ1-2,TGCAGCGTCCCTCTTCCGACAGGGGTGTCGGAGGGCTACACCTTC,CSVPLPTGVSEGYTF
NA,14,NA,TRBV20-1,TRBJ2-7,TGCAGTGCAATGGGACCCGACCTCTCCTACGAGCAGTACTTC,CSAMGPDLSYEQYF
NA,12,NA,TRBV27,TRBJ1-5,TGTGCCAGCAGTCAACAGGGAATGGCCCAGCATTTT,CASSQQGMAQHF
TRBD1,13,NA,TRBV19,TRBJ1-1,TGTGCCAGCACCCAGGGGGCACACACTGAAGCTTTCTTT,CASTQGAHTEAFF
TRBD2,17,NA,TRBV5-6,TRBJ2-1,TGTGCCAGCAGCTTGGCTCTAGCGGGAGGGCCGTACAATGAGCAGTTCTTC,CASSLALAGGPYNEQFF
NA,14,NA,TRBV5-6,TRBJ2-7,TGTGCCAGCAGCGCTGTCGGAGCCTCCTACGAGCAGTACTTC,CASSAVGASYEQYF
NA,15,NA,TRBV7-9,TRBJ1-5,TGTGCCAGCAGCATACCCCGCCCGCGCCATCAGCCCCAGCATTTT,CASSIPRPRHQPQHF
NA,14,NA,TRBV29-1,TRBJ2-7,TGCAGCGTTTACGGGCAGGGGACTTCCTACGAGCAGTACTTC,CSVYGQGTSYEQYF
TRBD1,15,NA,TRBV20-1,TRBJ2-7,TGCAGTGCTAGAAGTCAGGGGGATCCGTCCTACGAGCAGTACTTC,CSARSQGDPSYEQYF
TRBD1,16,NA,TRBV9,TRBJ2-7,TGTGCCAGCAGTTCTGGGGGCGGGACAGGGTTATACGAGCAGTACTTC,CASSSGGGTGLYEQYF
NA,14,NA,TRBV27,TRBJ2-5,TGTGCCAGCAGACGGTTAGCGGAACAAGAGACCCAGTACTTC,CASRRLAEQETQYF
TRBD1,14,NA,TRBV29-1,TRBJ1-6,TGCAGCGTAGCCCACGGGACAGGGGATTCACCCCTCCACTTT,CSVAHGTGDSPLHF
TRBD1,14,NA,TRBV28,TRBJ1-2,TGTGCCAGCACCTCCGACAGGGGCGTCTATGGCTACACCTTC,CASTSDRGVYGYTF